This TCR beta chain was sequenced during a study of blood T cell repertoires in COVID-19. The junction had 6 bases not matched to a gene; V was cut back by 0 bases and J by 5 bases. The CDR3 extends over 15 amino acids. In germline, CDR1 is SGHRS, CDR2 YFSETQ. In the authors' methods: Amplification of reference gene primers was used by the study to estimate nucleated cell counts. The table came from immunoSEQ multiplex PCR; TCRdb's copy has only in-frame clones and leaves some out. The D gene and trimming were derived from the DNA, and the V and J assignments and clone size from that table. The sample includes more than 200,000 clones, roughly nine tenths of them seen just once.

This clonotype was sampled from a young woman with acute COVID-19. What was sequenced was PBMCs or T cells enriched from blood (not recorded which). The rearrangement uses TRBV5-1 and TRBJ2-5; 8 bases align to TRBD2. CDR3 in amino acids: CASSLASLADETQYF. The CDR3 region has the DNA TGCGCCAGCAGCTTGGCCTCACTAGCGGATGAGACCCAGTACTTC.